A selection of T cell receptor beta chains follows, all from one sample in a study of T cells after somatic rescue of genetic block. The data were produced by immunoSEQ multiplex PCR, yet TCRdb's version contains in-frame clones alone and is incomplete. The profile shows roughly 67,000 clones, 80% to 95% of them singletons. Source material: peripheral blood mononuclear cells (PBMCs). These receptor sequences come from a man aged 35 to 55. Each CDR3 is given without its conserved first and last residue. A D gene is named only where the DNA matches it firmly.

TRBV30	TRBD2	TRBJ2-1	ACPLGTGGYNEQF
TRBV7-9	-	TRBJ2-7	ASSLAWAHEQY
TRBV19	TRBD2	TRBJ2-7	ASSWGLAGGLDEQY
TRBV28	-	TRBJ2-1	ASSFTHLFSDNEQF
TRBV19	-	TRBJ1-5	ASSIGSVWQPQH
TRBV9	TRBD1	TRBJ2-2	ASWTGTAANTGELF
TRBV28	-	TRBJ2-2	ASSPVYTGELF
TRBV7-8	-	TRBJ2-4	ASSSPRGSAKNIQY
TRBV5-5	-	TRBJ1-1	ASSSRAVFNLRDTEAF
TRBV30	-	TRBJ1-4	AWSAGYDEKLF
TRBV14	-	TRBJ1-1	ASSHLMNTEAF
TRBV7-2	-	TRBJ2-3	ASSFSASTDTQY
TRBV6-5	-	TRBJ1-5	ASSYSPNQPQH
TRBV13	-	TRBJ1-1	ASSQGSGPEAF
TRBV10-3	TRBD1	TRBJ2-3	AISGDRGTDTQY
TRBV9	TRBD2	TRBJ2-2	ASSVVSSGRNGELF
TRBV27	TRBD1	TRBJ2-7	ASSSPGQGFYEQY
TRBV6-5	TRBD2	TRBJ2-5	ASRRGVGGGQY
TRBV27	-	TRBJ2-7	ASSLFGSGEQY
TRBV7-2	TRBD2	TRBJ2-3	ASSLTGGRDTQY
TRBV9	TRBD1	TRBJ1-1	ASSANRDSSMNTEAF
TRBV30	TRBD2	TRBJ2-3	AWSPGTSGGPDTQY
TRBV9	-	TRBJ1-5	ASSVGLGGGREPQH
TRBV10-3	-	TRBJ1-3	AISEQGAGNTIY
TRBV5-5	-	TRBJ1-1	ASSPGGLNTEAF
TRBV28	TRBD2	TRBJ2-1	ASSFLAGENNEQF
TRBV7-3	TRBD1	TRBJ2-4	ASSPQGDAKNIQY
TRBV5-1	-	TRBJ2-6	ASSYHRSGANVLT
TRBV10-1	-	TRBJ2-1	ASSLGVWNEQF
TRBV27	-	TRBJ1-1	ASSPRTGGAQIAF
TRBV23-1	-	TRBJ1-2	ASSRTGGGYGYT